These T cell receptor beta chains were read from a single sample in a study of blood T cell repertoires in COVID-19. Sequencing used immunoSEQ multiplex PCR; TCRdb keeps in-frame clones, though not all of them. This sample yields roughly 92,000 clones, of which around nine tenths are seen a single time; about 9.3% belongs to the top ten. The specimen sequenced was peripheral blood. These receptors all come from a man in his fifties with acute or convalescent COVID-19. The CDR3 runs from the conserved cysteine through the conserved F or W. A D gene is named only where the DNA matches it firmly. Clone size, where shown, is once, few, many, or a class for clones that have expanded.

TRBJ1-1,.,TRBV5-1,.,TGCGCCAGCAGCCCGACCTGGGGGGGTACTGAAGCTTTCTTT,CASSPTWGGTEAFF
TRBJ2-7,.,TRBV18,TRBD1,TGTGCCAGCTCACCGACGGGACAGGGCCTCTACGAGCAGTACTTC,CASSPTGQGLYEQYF
TRBJ2-7,few,TRBV30,.,TGTGCCTGGAGTGCGGCGGGGACCGAGCAGTACTTC,CAWSAAGTEQYF
TRBJ2-3,.,TRBV4-2,TRBD2,TGTGCCAGCAGCCAACCCGGGACTAGCGGAACTAGCACAGATACGCAGTATTTT,CASSQPGTSGTSTDTQYF
TRBJ1-4,.,TRBV5-1,.,TGCGCCAGCAGCCTTCCCACGGGAACTAATGAAAAACTGTTTTTT,CASSLPTGTNEKLFF
TRBJ1-1,.,TRBV29-1,.,TGCAGCGTGGGGGAGGGGACTGAAGCTTTCTTT,CSVGEGTEAFF
TRBJ1-1,.,TRBV5-5,.,TGTGCCAGCAGCTTGTGGCTGAACACTGAAGCTTTCTTT,CASSLWLNTEAFF
TRBJ1-2,.,TRBV30,TRBD1,TGTGCCTGGAGTGTACGGTTAGGGCAGGGGGCTCATGGCTACACCTTC,CAWSVRLGQGAHGYTF
TRBJ1-1,.,TRBV10-2,.,TGCGCCAGCAGTCCAAGCAACAGGGAAGCTTTCTTT,CASSPSNREAFF
TRBJ2-1,.,TRBV7-9,.,TGTGCCAGCAGCTTATTGGGGCAGGGGACCTACAATGAGCAGTTCTTC,CASSLLGQGTYNEQFF
TRBJ1-5,.,TRBV5-6,.,TGTGCCAGCAGCTCCGGCAGGGGTGGTCAAAATCAGCCCCAGCATTTT,CASSSGRGGQNQPQHF
TRBJ2-2,once,TRBV6-1,.,TGTGCCAGCAGTGAAGTCGTCCTTCCGAGGAACACCGGGGAGCTGTTTTTT,CASSEVVLPRNTGELFF
TRBJ2-7,.,TRBV29-1,TRBD2,TGCAGCGTTGATTCGTCTGTCGGTCTAGCGGGGGGCTACGAGCAGTACTTC,CSVDSSVGLAGGYEQYF
TRBJ2-7,.,TRBV6-5,TRBD1,TGTGCCAGCAGCGTCGACAGGGGGCTCCGTGGCGAGCAGTACTTC,CASSVDRGLRGEQYF
TRBJ1-2,.,TRBV11-2,.,TGTGCCAGCAGCTTTACAGGGAACTATGGCTACACCTTC,CASSFTGNYGYTF
TRBJ1-2,few,TRBV2,.,TGTGCCAGCAGTGAAACAGGGATGGCTAACTATGGCTACACCTTC,CASSETGMANYGYTF
TRBJ2-1,.,TRBV9,TRBD2,TGTGCCAGCAGCGTGACCCCCGGACTAGCCAATGAGCAGTTCTTC,CASSVTPGLANEQFF
TRBJ1-1,.,TRBV5-4,.,TGTGCCAGCAGCTTGGACAGGGATTGGTCTTACACTGAAGCTTTCTTT,CASSLDRDWSYTEAFF
TRBJ2-2,.,TRBV10-2,TRBD2,TGCGCCAGCTCGGGACTAGCGGGACCGAACACCGGGGAGCTGTTTTTT,CASSGLAGPNTGELFF
TRBJ2-1,.,TRBV5-5,.,TGTGCCAGCAGCTTGTCCGCCTACAATGAGCAGTTCTTC,CASSLSAYNEQFF
TRBJ2-1,.,TRBV11-2,TRBD2,TGTGCCAGCAGCCCCCTTGGCGTAGCGGGAGTAGTCAATGAGCAGTTCTTC,CASSPLGVAGVVNEQFF
TRBJ1-5,.,TRBV30,.,TGTGCCTGGAGTTGGCGGATAATCAGCGGGCCCCAGCATTTT,CAWSWRIISGPQHF
TRBJ2-1,.,TRBV6-5,TRBD2,TGTGCCAGCAGGCCCGGGACTAGCGGCTACAATGAGCAGTTCTTC,CASRPGTSGYNEQFF
TRBJ2-1,.,TRBV6-5,TRBD1,TGTGCCAGCGGGTCACAGGGGGCGTCCTACAATGAGCAGTTCTTC,CASGSQGASYNEQFF
TRBJ2-1,.,TRBV5-1,TRBD2,TGCGCCAGCAGAGGGGCTAGCGGGAGATACAATGAGCAGTTCTTC,CASRGASGRYNEQFF
TRBJ1-3,once,TRBV11-2,.,TGTGCCAGCAGAGCGGGGGGAAACACCATATATTTT,CASRAGGNTIYF
TRBJ1-1,.,TRBV6-5,TRBD1,TGTGCCAGCAGTTACCGACAGGGCACTGAAGCTTTCTTT,CASSYRQGTEAFF
TRBJ2-1,.,TRBV7-9,.,TGTGCCAGCAGCCCCCGACGGGGTCATCATGAGCAGTTCTTC,CASSPRRGHHEQFF
TRBJ2-3,.,TRBV27,TRBD2,TGTGCCAGTCTCCTAGCGGGCACAGATACGCAGTATTTT,CASLLAGTDTQYF
TRBJ1-2,few,TRBV11-2,.,TGTGCCAGCAGCCTCGACAGAACCAGGGGCTACACCTTC,CASSLDRTRGYTF
TRBJ1-1,.,TRBV2,TRBD1,TGTGCCAGCGAACGGACAGGAAGGGCCGGGAACACTGAAGCTTTCTTT,CASERTGRAGNTEAFF
TRBJ1-2,.,TRBV29-1,.,TGCAGCGTCGAGGCCCAGATGAGGGGCTACACCTTC,CSVEAQMRGYTF
TRBJ2-1,few,TRBV4-1,.,TGCGCCAGCAGCCAAGAATCCACAGGCCCTTACAATGAGCAGTTCTTC,CASSQESTGPYNEQFF
TRBJ2-7,.,TRBV7-9,TRBD2,TGTGCCAGCAGCTCTAGCGGGAGGGTGGCCTACGAGCAGTACTTC,CASSSSGRVAYEQYF
TRBJ2-5,.,TRBV3-1/TRBV3-2,.,TGTGCCAGCAGCCAAAAATCACGGGGACACCGGGAGACCCAGTACTTC,CASSQKSRGHRETQYF
TRBJ2-5,.,TRBV9,TRBD1,TGTGCCAGCAGCTCGACAGGGTGGTCGAGCGAGACCCAGTACTTC,CASSSTGWSSETQYF
TRBJ2-7,.,TRBV18,.,TGTGCCAGCTCACCATCGGACAGCAGCGAGCAGTACTTC,CASSPSDSSEQYF
TRBJ2-3,.,TRBV4-2,TRBD2,TGTGCCAGCAGCCAAGGAAGCGGGGATAAGCAAAATACGCAGTATTTT,CASSQGSGDKQNTQYF
TRBJ2-3,once,TRBV5-5,TRBD1,TGTGCCAGCAGCTCGGCCGACAGGGCCACAGATACGCAGTATTTT,CASSSADRATDTQYF
TRBJ1-1,.,TRBV18,TRBD1,TGTGCCAGCTCATCCGGGACAGGGGCACGTGGCGCTGAAGCTTTCTTT,CASSSGTGARGAEAFF
TRBJ2-7,.,TRBV5-5,TRBD2,TGTGCCAGCAGCACAAATTTAGCGGGAGAGAGCTACGAGCAGTACTTC,CASSTNLAGESYEQYF
TRBJ2-1,.,TRBV5-1,.,TGCGCCAGCAGCCCCTACAGGGACGAGCAGTTCTTC,CASSPYRDEQFF
TRBJ1-2,.,TRBV2,.,TGTGCCAGCAGTGACGGGACTAACTATGGCTACACCTTC,CASSDGTNYGYTF
TRBJ2-2,.,TRBV10-3,.,TGTGCCATCGGATCGGGAGCGAACACCGGGGAGCTGTTTTTT,CAIGSGANTGELFF
TRBJ1-5,.,TRBV5-1,.,TGCGCCAGCAGCTTGGCGGCAGGGCCCAATCAGCCCCAGCATTTT,CASSLAAGPNQPQHF
TRBJ1-1,.,TRBV5-1,.,TGCGCCAGCAGCCTGGGGGGCCAGATGAACACTGAAGCTTTCTTT,CASSLGGQMNTEAFF
TRBJ1-2,.,TRBV9,TRBD1,TGTGCCAGCAGCGTAGAAGGGACAGGTGAATTCCTGGGACGCTATGGCTACACCTTC,CASSVEGTGEFLGRYGYTF
TRBJ1-1,.,TRBV19,.,TGTGCCAGTAGTCCCCGTACTCCCAAAGCTTTCTTT,CASSPRTPKAFF
TRBJ1-1,.,TRBV10-1,.,TGCGCCAGCAGTTCAACCACAGGCAGAACACTGAAGCTCTTT,CASSSTTGRTLKLF
TRBJ2-5,.,TRBV24-1,.,TGTGCCACCAGCGGACAGAACCAAGAGACCCAGTACTTC,CATSGQNQETQYF
TRBJ1-5,.,TRBV4-2,.,TGTGCCAGCAGCCAAGTTACGGGAAATCAGCCCCAGCATTTT,CASSQVTGNQPQHF
TRBJ2-1,.,TRBV28,TRBD2,TGTGCCAGCGGAACCGGGACTAGCGCAATTAGCTCCTACAATGAGCAGTTCTTC,CASGTGTSAISSYNEQFF
TRBJ1-1,few,TRBV27,.,TGTGCCAGCAGTTTCGGCAGGGTAAACCTGAACACTGAAGCTTTCTTT,CASSFGRVNLNTEAFF
TRBJ2-5,.,TRBV5-4,TRBD2,TGTGCCAGCAGCTTGGCACTAGCGGGAGTGGGGGAGACCCAGTACTTC,CASSLALAGVGETQYF
TRBJ1-4,few,TRBV29-1,.,TGCAGCGCCTTGGGGGGGAATGAAAAACTGTTTTTT,CSALGGNEKLFF
TRBJ2-1,.,TRBV3-1/TRBV3-2,.,TGTGCCAGCAGCGCACTCGGAGGGCCCATATACAATGAGCAGTTCTTC,CASSALGGPIYNEQFF
TRBJ2-1,.,TRBV11-2,.,TGTGCCAGCAGCTTAACTACCTTCAATGAGCAGTTCTTC,CASSLTTFNEQFF